This T cell receptor beta chain was sequenced for a study of T cells in Graves' hyperthyroidism and ophthalmopathy. General observations from the study: Appearing also in blood were most of the thyroid clonotypes expanded above 0.001. Through a model of 13 V-J features, ophthalmopathy was separated from stable hyperthyroidism.

The investigators amplified TCR beta CDR3 regions from RNA transcripts. With the HTBI primer set, the TCR CDR3 went through a first round of RT-PCR. TCRdb ran MiXCR on the multiplex PCR reads and lists one entry per CDR3 protein. This sample has approximately 360,000 distinct CDR3 sequences, with around 14% found just once. This clonotype appeared a few times. Its antigen is unidentified. Patients aged 18 to 65 had newly diagnosed hyperthyroidism that had lasted under 2 months. Diagnoses used clinical symptoms, serum thyroxine and TRAb, thyroid ultrasound and orbital computed tomography. CDR3 length equals 14 residues. The germline V gene encodes CDR1 SGHRS and CDR2 YFSETQ. The ends lost 2 bases at V and 7 bases at J; junction bases unmatched: 3.

The J gene is TRBJ2-1, the V gene TRBV5-1; TRBD2 matches at 10 bases. Sequenced input: blood. The sequence derives from a woman aged 18-29 years with Graves' hyperthyroidism that later progressed to Graves' ophthalmopathy. The CDR3, as DNA: TGCGCCAGCAGCTTACCAGCGGGAGGGAATGAGCAGTTCTTC. Its translation: CASSLPAGGNEQFF.